Given below is one T cell receptor (beta chain) in context. Different DNA sequences within this sample yield the same CDR3. Sequencing templates came from extracted RNA that was reverse transcribed into cDNA. The table came from immunoSEQ multiplex PCR; TCRdb's copy has only in-frame clones and leaves some out. The sample contains over 100,000 clones, under 60% of which appear only once. This entry comes from a study of CD8+ T cells in alopecia areata. Treatment in this sample: oral pan-JAK inhibitor, 5-10 mg twice daily. Germline CDR1 SQVTM, CDR2 ANQGSEA. The CDR3 sequence is 15 residues long. The ends lost 5 bases at V and 6 bases at J; junction bases unmatched: 11.

The receptor was derived from a human donor with alopecia areata. Here the sequenced sample was CD8+ T cells sorted from blood, taken at week 24, from a patient treated with tofacitinib. The chain employs TRBV29-1 and TRBJ2-3; TRBD2 aligns across 10 bases. The CDR3 loop is CSVMGTSGAPDTQYF. The CDR3, as DNA: TGCAGCGTTATGGGCACTAGCGGGGCCCCGGATACGCAGTATTTT.